Each of the 23 T cell receptor beta chains below was sequenced from the same sample in a study of blood T cell repertoires in COVID-19. The method was immunoSEQ multiplex PCR; TCRdb's version includes in-frame clones alone and lacks a portion of them. The repertoire holds roughly 75,000 clones, with 65% to 90% as singletons. Sample: peripheral blood. These receptors all stem from an older man with COVID-19, enrolled during active disease.

V and J are TRBV5-1 and TRBJ1-3; TRBD1 might be the D (5 bases). V was shortened by 3 bases and J by 4 bases, with 14 bases between the two germline ends. In germline, CDR1 is SGHRS, CDR2 YFSETQ. This CDR3 region has 15 residues. For the CDR3, the DNA is TGCGCCAGCAGCTCGTCAGGGTCCCGGGGAAACACCATATATTTT. It encodes CASSSSGSRGNTIYF.

The rearrangement joins TRBV10-3 to TRBJ1-2, with D maybe TRBD1 (6 bases). The CDR3 length is 14 residues. Germline V gene data show CDR1 as ENHRY and CDR2 as SYGVKD. V dropped 11 bases and J dropped 0 bases, with 16 bases sitting between them. The CDR3 region is CAASRDMANYGYTF. The CDR3 DNA reads as TGTGCCGCCTCGAGGGACATGGCTAACTATGGCTACACCTTC.

This clone was detected once. V is TRBV18 and J is TRBJ1-5; TRBD1 might be the D (6 bases). This CDR3 is built from 13 residues. The germline CDR1 and CDR2 sequences are KGHSH and LQKENI. The V end lost 3 bases, the J end lost 5 bases, and 8 bases lay between the germline ends. For the CDR3, the DNA is TGTGCCAGCTCACCCGACAGGCATCAGCCCCAGCATTTT. It translates to CASSPDRHQPQHF.

The chain combines TRBV19 with TRBJ1-1; D gene uncertain. In germline, CDR1 is LNHDA, CDR2 SQIVND (reference sequence). Deletions cut 8 bases from V and 1 base from J, with 5 bases between. The CDR3 covers 11 residues. The CDR3 loop is CASLPNTEAFF. CDR3 bases: TGTGCCAGTCTTCCGAACACTGAAGCTTTCTTT.

The rearrangement uses TRBV18 and TRBJ1-1; TRBD1 agrees at 9 bases. With 4 bases clipped from V and 1 base from J, the junction kept 1 base outside the gene matches. The CDR3 consists of 14 residues. CDR1 is KGHSH and CDR2 is LQKENI in the germline V gene. CDR3 residues: CASSQDRGNTEAFF. The CDR3 DNA is TGTGCCAGCTCACAGGACAGGGGGAACACTGAAGCTTTCTTT. The full variable domain, completed using reference TRBV18 and TRBJ1-1, is NAGVMQNPRHLVRRRGQEARLRCSPMKGHSHVYWYRQLPEEGLKFMVYLQKENIIDESGMPKERFSAEFPKEGPSILRIQQVVRGDSAAYFCASSQDRGNTEAFFGQGTRLTVV.

The rearrangement links TRBV6-6 to TRBJ1-1; 7 nucleotides align to TRBD1. The V gene's germline CDR1 is MNHNY and CDR2 SVGAGI (reference sequence). The CDR3 sequence is 13 residues long. With 2 bases clipped from V and 11 bases from J, the junction kept 8 bases outside the gene matches. Here the CDR3 DNA reads TGTGCCAGCAGTTACCCGGAGGGGGCTGGGGCTTTCTTT. The encoded protein is CASSYPEGAGAFF.

The chain carries TRBV4-3 and TRBJ2-7; 12 bases fit TRBD1. V trimming: 3 bases; J trimming: 4 bases; junction bases outside the gene matches: 4. The CDR3 runs to 15 residues. CDR1 and CDR2 (germline): LGHNA, YSLEER. In nucleotides, the CDR3 is TGCGCCAGCAGCCATGGGACAGGGGGCTGGTACGAGCAGTACTTC. This encodes CASSHGTGGWYEQYF.

The CDR3 loop reads CASSSLGGEDEQYF. In DNA, the CDR3 is TGCGCCAGCAGCTCCCTCGGGGGAGAGGACGAGCAGTACTTC. This chain joins TRBV5-1 and TRBJ2-7, with a weak D call TRBD2 (6 bases). The V gene's germline CDR1 is SGHRS and CDR2 YFSETQ. The V gene lost 3 bases and the J gene lost 5 bases, with 15 bases spanning the gap. The CDR3 consists of 14 residues.

The chain links TRBV6-5 to TRBJ1-2; weak D call: TRBD1 (5 bases). V dropped 10 bases and J dropped 4 bases, with 22 bases sitting between them. This CDR3 spans 15 amino acids. Germline V gene lookup returns CDR1 MNHEY and CDR2 SVGAGI. CDR3 nucleotides: TGTGCCACCCAATTGACAGTTTCTCCCCTCTATGGCTACACCTTC. It codes for CATQLTVSPLYGYTF.

The gene calls are TRBV3-1 (or the pseudogene TRBV3-2) and TRBJ2-2; possible D gene TRBD1, 6 bases. Germline V lookup: CDR1 LGHDT, CDR2 YNNKEL (reference sequence). Trimming took 1 base from V and 5 from J, leaving 8 bases between them. CDR3 length equals 14 residues. The CDR3 here is CASSQVRGTGELFF. The CDR3 DNA follows: TGTGCCAGCAGCCAAGTAAGGGGGACCGGGGAGCTGTTTTTT.

The chain couples TRBV5-1 to TRBJ2-2; 7 nucleotides align to TRBD1. This CDR3 comprises 16 residues. Germline V CDR1 and CDR2: SGHRS, YFSETQ. The ends lost 1 base at V and 0 bases at J; junction bases unmatched: 3. CDR3 sequence: CASSLRTGPNTGELFF. Written as DNA, the CDR3 is TGCGCCAGCAGCTTGAGGACAGGCCCGAACACCGGGGAGCTGTTTTTT. Supplemented by reference TRBV5-1 and TRBJ2-2, the full variable domain reads KAGVTQTPRYLIKTRGQQVTLSCSPISGHRSVSWYQQTPGQGLQFLFEYFSETQRNKGNFPGRFSGRQFSNSRSEMNVSTLELGDSALYLCASSLRTGPNTGELFFGEGSRLTVL.

Worth noting for this clone: The sample holds other DNA sequences that translate to the same CDR3. The CDR3 sequence: CASSLGASTDTQYF. The CDR3 region has the DNA TGCGCCAGCAGCTTGGGAGCTAGCACAGATACGCAGTATTTT. The V and J genes are TRBV5-1 and TRBJ2-3; D is undetermined. V gave up 0 bases and J gave up 0 bases, with 5 bases separating them. The CDR3 has 14 amino acids. Germline V gene sequence: CDR1 SGHRS, CDR2 YFSETQ.

This rearrangement joins TRBV7-3 to TRBJ2-2; D perhaps matches TRBD2 (6 bases). Germline V gives CDR1 SGHTA, CDR2 FQGTGA. The CDR3 is made up of 15 amino acids. V lost 6 bases to trimming and J lost 2 bases, with 13 bases between them. The CDR3 DNA reads TGTGCCAGCAGTTCCGGGACTTTTAACACCGGGGAGCTGTTTTTT. This sequence encodes CASSSGTFNTGELFF. The entire variable domain, with the rest obtained from reference TRBV7-3 and TRBJ2-2, is as follows: GAGVSQTPSNKVTEKGKYVELRCDPISGHTALYWYRQSLGQGPEFLIYFQGTGAADDSGLPNDRFFAVRPEGSVSTLKIQRTERGDSAVYLCASSSGTFNTGELFFGEGSRLTVL.

The genes are TRBV10-3 and TRBJ2-1; D is unresolved. Trimming took off 4 bases at V and 5 bases at J, with 15 bases between the two ends. This CDR3 has 15 residues. The germline CDR1 and CDR2 sequences are ENHRY and SYGVKD. The CDR3 loop is CAISAGPGVNNEQFF. CDR3 in DNA: TGTGCCATCAGTGCCGGCCCCGGAGTTAACAATGAGCAGTTCTTC.

The chain combines TRBV7-9 with TRBJ1-1, with D unclear. CDR1 and CDR2 (germline): SEHNR, FQNEAQ (reference sequence). V lost 5 bases to trimming and J lost 3 bases, with 10 bases between them. The CDR3 is 13 amino acids. The CDR3 DNA is TGTGCCAGCAGCCCCTTCGGTGACACTGAAGCTTTCTTT. Protein sequence: CASSPFGDTEAFF.

The chain couples TRBV2 to TRBJ2-3; D is perhaps TRBD1 (5 bases). V lost 6 bases and J 3 bases, leaving 13 bases between the germline ends. This CDR3 has 14 residues. Germline CDR1 is SNHLY and CDR2 is FYNNEI. The CDR3 sequence: CASSPPSGTDTQYF. CDR3 coding DNA: TGTGCCAGCAGCCCCCCCTCAGGGACAGATACGCAGTATTTT.

The chain is built from TRBV5-1 and TRBJ2-3; TRBD2 matches 10 bases. CDR3 length: 14 amino acids. The germline V gene encodes CDR1 SGHRS and CDR2 YFSETQ. J gave up 6 bases and V 4 bases, and 5 bases lay outside the gene matches. The CDR3 protein is CASSGGTSVDTQYF. The DNA of the CDR3 is TGCGCCAGCAGCGGGGGGACTAGCGTGGATACGCAGTATTTT.

V gene TRBV5-4 combines with J gene TRBJ2-1, with 8 bases that match TRBD1. Germline CDR1 SGHNT, CDR2 YYREEE (reference sequence). This CDR3 comprises 15 residues. With 7 bases clipped from V and 5 bases from J, the junction kept 11 bases outside the gene matches. CDR3 residues: CASRLGTGENNEQFF. CDR3 bases: TGTGCCAGCCGACTAGGGACAGGAGAGAACAATGAGCAGTTCTTC.

The chain carries TRBV5-6 and TRBJ2-7; 7 bases agree with TRBD1. The length of the CDR3 is 14 residues. Per the germline V gene, CDR1 is SGHDT and CDR2 is YYEEEE. J lost 5 bases, V lost 2 bases, and 7 bases had no gene match. Written as DNA, the CDR3 is TGTGCCAGCAGCTTAATAGACAGGGCCCACGAGCAGTACTTC. Its protein is CASSLIDRAHEQYF. The variable domain in full, with the rest retrieved from reference TRBV5-6 and TRBJ2-7, is DAGVTQSPTHLIKTRGQQVTLRCSPKSGHDTVSWYQQALGQGPQFIFQYYEEEERQRGNFPDRFSGHQFPNYSSELNVNALLLGDSALYLCASSLIDRAHEQYFGPGTRLTVT.

The V call is TRBV18, the J call TRBJ1-2, with TRBD1 matching 8 bases. The CDR3 runs 13 residues. Germline V gene sequence: CDR1 KGHSH, CDR2 LQKENI. The V gene end was trimmed by 3 bases and the J gene end by 6 bases; junction bases not matched to a gene: 3. The CDR3 DNA sequence: TGTGCCAGCTCACCCTCGGACAGGGATGGCTACACCTTC. Amino acid sequence: CASSPSDRDGYTF. Looking up the rest from reference TRBV18 and TRBJ1-2 gives the full variable domain: NAGVMQNPRHLVRRRGQEARLRCSPMKGHSHVYWYRQLPEEGLKFMVYLQKENIIDESGMPKERFSAEFPKEGPSILRIQQVVRGDSAAYFCASSPSDRDGYTFGSGTRLTVV.

V is TRBV6-2 or TRBV6-3 and J is TRBJ1-4; D may be TRBD1 (6 bases). CDR1 is MNHEY and CDR2 is SVGEGT in the germline V gene. The CDR3 covers 15 residues. Trimming left V 4 bases short and J 7 bases short, with 16 bases between. In DNA, the CDR3 is TGTGCCAGCAGTTGGGAACAGGGAAGTACTGAAAAACTGTTTTTT. Its protein product is CASSWEQGSTEKLFF.

The chain links TRBV4-2 to TRBJ1-2, with a possible D match to TRBD1 (6 bases). CDR1 and CDR2 (germline): LGHNA, YNFKEQ. V shed 0 bases and J shed 2 bases, with 7 bases lying between them. This CDR3 has 14 amino acids. CDR3 nucleotide sequence: TGTGCCAGCAGCCAAGAGGACAGAAACTATGGCTACACCTTC. Its translation: CASSQEDRNYGYTF.

J is TRBJ2-7 and V is TRBV21-1; the table's D gene call, TRBD1, was not cross checked with the DNA. TRBV21-1 is assigned pseudogene status. This CDR3 contains 14 residues. CDR3 sequence: CASSISRDKYEQYF. Written as DNA, the CDR3 is TGTGCCAGCAGCATCTCCCGGGACAAGTACGAGCAGTACTTC.